This TCR beta chain was recorded in a study of early stage breast cancer tumors. At the level of the study: Around 9.6-fold was the mean read coverage per sample.

Findings and limits, study-wide: Compared with adjacent normal breast, tumors showed about 2.5-fold denser, more clonal T cells. Enriched TCRB sequences shared across patients were mostly commonly generated sequences.

A word on this clone: Its antigen is as yet unknown.

Each sample had two DNA replicates, approximately 0.49 ug blood or roughly 1.4 ug tissue. Only in-frame clones appear in the TCRdb table, and some are missing; sequencing was by immunoSEQ multiplex PCR. The sample has around 30,000 clones; approximately 72% are singletons. The germline CDR1 and CDR2 sequences are LGHNT and FRNRAP. V was clipped by 9 bases and J by 0 bases; unmatched bases: 8. This CDR3 has 14 residues. The rearrangement joins TRBV12-5 to TRBJ2-7, with 7 nucleotides matching TRBD2. Sample: blood. This clonotype was obtained from a person aged 45 to 59 with breast cancer. CDR3 nucleotide sequence: TGTGCTAGCCGGCAGCGGGAACTCTCCTACGAGCAGTACTTC. Protein product: CASRQRELSYEQYF.